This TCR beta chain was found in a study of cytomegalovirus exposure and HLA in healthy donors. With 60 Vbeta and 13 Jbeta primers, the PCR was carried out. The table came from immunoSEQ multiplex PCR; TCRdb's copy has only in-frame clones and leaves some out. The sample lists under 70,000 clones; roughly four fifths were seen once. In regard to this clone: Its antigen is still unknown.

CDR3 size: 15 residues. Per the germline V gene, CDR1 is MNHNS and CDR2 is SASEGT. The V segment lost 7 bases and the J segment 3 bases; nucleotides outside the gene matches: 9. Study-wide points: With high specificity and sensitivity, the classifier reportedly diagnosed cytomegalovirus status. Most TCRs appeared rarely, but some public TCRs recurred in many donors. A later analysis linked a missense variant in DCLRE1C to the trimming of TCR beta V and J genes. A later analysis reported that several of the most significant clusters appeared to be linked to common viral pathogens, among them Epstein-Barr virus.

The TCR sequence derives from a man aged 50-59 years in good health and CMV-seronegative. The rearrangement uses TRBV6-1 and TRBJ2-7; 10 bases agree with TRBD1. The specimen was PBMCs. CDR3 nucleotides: TGTGCCAGCATTAGGGACAGGGGCGGATTCTACGAGCAGTACTTC. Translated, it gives CASIRDRGGFYEQYF.